The rows below give T cell receptor beta chains drawn from one sample of a study of T-cell reconstitution after alpha-beta-depleted transplantation in children. TCRdb ran MiXCR on the PCR reads and lists one entry per CDR3 protein. Here the sample spans 200,000 or so distinct CDR3 sequences, approximately 7% being singletons. Source: PBMCs, taken before TCRalphabeta/CD19-depleted stem cell transplant. The receptor source for this set is a boy aged 2 to 10 with acute lymphoblastic leukemia, due to receive a stem cell transplant. Both conserved end residues are part of each CDR3. A D gene is named only where the DNA matches it firmly. Size tells how often a clone was seen (once, few, many) or the class of an expanded clone, and some rows leave it out.

clone size,D gene,J gene,V gene,CDR3 DNA,CDR3 protein
many,TRBD1,TRBJ2-7,TRBV12-3/TRBV12-4,TGTGCCAGCAGGGGGACAGGGAGGACCTACGAGCAGTACTTC,CASRGTGRTYEQYF
many,NA,TRBJ2-3,TRBV6-2/TRBV6-3,TGTGCCAGCGCGGACATCACAGATACGCAGTATTTT,CASADITDTQYF
NA,NA,TRBJ2-1,TRBV7-2,TGTGCCAGCAGCTTATATTTTAGCTACAATGAGCAGTTCTTC,CASSLYFSYNEQFF
few,TRBD1,TRBJ1-1,TRBV27,TGTGCCAGCGGGGACAGGGGGCTCACTGAAGCTTTCTTT,CASGDRGLTEAFF
many,TRBD1,TRBJ1-1,TRBV28,TGTGCCAGCAGATCCGGGACAGGCAACACTGAAGCTTTCTTT,CASRSGTGNTEAFF
NA,NA,TRBJ1-1,TRBV6-5,TGTGCCAGCAGTCCGACCAGCACAGGGCGACCTGAAGCTTTCTTT,CASSPTSTGRPEAFF
many,TRBD1,TRBJ2-1,TRBV20-1,TGCAGTGCTAGAAAACAGGGGGAATTCTACAATGAGCAGTTCTTC,CSARKQGEFYNEQFF
many,NA,TRBJ2-7,TRBV3-1,TGTGCCAGCAGCCCTACAGAACCTGGAGCCTACGAGCAGTACTTC,CASSPTEPGAYEQYF
many,TRBD2,TRBJ2-1,TRBV3-1,TGTGCCAGCAGCCTAACGACTAGCGGGGTGACCTACAATGAGCAGTTCTTC,CASSLTTSGVTYNEQFF
many,TRBD2,TRBJ2-3,TRBV4-2,TGTGCCAGCAGCCAAGATCCAGCGGGGCCCACAGATACGCAGTATTTT,CASSQDPAGPTDTQYF
NA,NA,TRBJ1-1,TRBV7-9,TGTGCCAGCAGCCTCACGGCGGGGACTGAAGCTTTCTTT,CASSLTAGTEAFF
many,NA,TRBJ2-2,TRBV9,TGTGCCAGCAGCCCTACAACGACCGGGGAGCTGTTTTTT,CASSPTTTGELFF
NA,NA,TRBJ2-5,TRBV7-2,TGTGCCAGCAGCTTAAATACGGGAGCGAGTTGGGAGACCCAGTACTTC,CASSLNTGASWETQYF
NA,NA,TRBJ2-6,TRBV5-5,TGTGCCAGCAGCTTGGATCGGGCGGGCGGGGCCAACGTCCTGACTTTC,CASSLDRAGGANVLTF
many,TRBD1,TRBJ2-7,TRBV10-3,TGTGCCATCAGTCCGGGACAGGGGGTATACGAGCAGTACTTC,CAISPGQGVYEQYF
few,TRBD2,TRBJ2-7,TRBV11-2,TGTGCCAGCAGCTTAACCCTAGCGGGGAGTTATTACGAGCAGTACTTC,CASSLTLAGSYYEQYF
few,TRBD2,TRBJ2-2,TRBV27,TGTGCCAGCAGTTTCCCTAGCGGGGGGGCGGAGACCGGGGAGCTGTTTTTT,CASSFPSGGAETGELFF
few,TRBD2,TRBJ2-1,TRBV4-3,TGCGCCAGCAGCCAAAGCGGGGGGCCTTACAATGAGCAGTTCTTC,CASSQSGGPYNEQFF
many,NA,TRBJ2-5,TRBV12-3/TRBV12-4,TGTGCCAGCAGTGCCATCTTGGGACACCAAGAGACCCAGTACTTC,CASSAILGHQETQYF
many,NA,TRBJ2-3,TRBV29-1,TGCAGCGTTGAAACGGGTGAGGGGACAGATACGCAGTATTTT,CSVETGEGTDTQYF
many,NA,TRBJ2-7,TRBV7-9,TGTGCCAGCAGCAGCCGGGACTCTCCCTACGAGCAGTACTTC,CASSSRDSPYEQYF
few,NA,TRBJ2-3,TRBV11-2,TGTGCCAGCAGCCCCGGGACCTCAGATACGCAGTATTTT,CASSPGTSDTQYF
many,NA,TRBJ2-2,TRBV20-1,TGCAGTGCTAGAGATGACGGGGAGCTGTTTTTT,CSARDDGELFF
many,NA,TRBJ1-5,TRBV20-1,TGCAGTGGGGGGAAGGGGTTCAATCAGCCCCAGCATTTT,CSGGKGFNQPQHF
many,NA,TRBJ2-2,TRBV6-2/TRBV6-3,TGTGCCAGCAGTTACCGCTCGATGGAGACCGGGGAGCTGTTTTTT,CASSYRSMETGELFF
many,TRBD1,TRBJ2-2,TRBV7-4,TGTGCCAGCAGCTTTTCATTCGGGACAGCTAACACCGGGGAGCTGTTTTTT,CASSFSFGTANTGELFF
many,NA,TRBJ2-5,TRBV5-1,TGCGCCAGCAACAGCGGTGGGAAACAAGAGACCCAGTACTTC,CASNSGGKQETQYF
many,TRBD2,TRBJ2-7,TRBV27,TGTGCCAGCAGTTTTGTGGGGACTAGTGGCTACGAGCAGTACTTC,CASSFVGTSGYEQYF
many,NA,TRBJ1-3,TRBV3-1,TGTGCCAGCAGCCCGAGGGGGGGTGGAAACACCATATATTTT,CASSPRGGGNTIYF
few,NA,TRBJ2-7,TRBV7-2,TGTGCCAGCAGCTTAGGAGTGGCAGGCTACTACGAGCAGTACTTC,CASSLGVAGYYEQYF
few,NA,TRBJ1-5,TRBV5-6,TGTGCCAGCCGACCGGGGCAGCCCCAGCATTTT,CASRPGQPQHF
NA,NA,TRBJ2-2,TRBV20-1,TGCAGTGCTAGTGGGGGGGCGACCGGGGAGCTGTTTTTT,CSASGGATGELFF
NA,TRBD1,TRBJ2-5,TRBV20-1,TGCAGTGCCTACAGGGGGCGCGTAGAGACCCAGTACTTC,CSAYRGRVETQYF
NA,TRBD2,TRBJ2-5,TRBV7-2,TGTGCCAGCAGAAAAGCGGGGAGTGAGACCCAGTACTTC,CASRKAGSETQYF
NA,NA,TRBJ2-7,TRBV6-5,TGTGCCAGCAGTTACTCTCCCTCGGGGGCCCACTACGAGCAGTACTTC,CASSYSPSGAHYEQYF
NA,NA,TRBJ2-1,TRBV27,TGTGCCAGCAGTTTTGCCCATACCGGGGCCTACAATGAGCAGTTCTTC,CASSFAHTGAYNEQFF
many,TRBD2,TRBJ2-4,TRBV28,TGTGCCAGCAGTTCCCACGGGACTAGCGTGAACATTCAGTACTTC,CASSSHGTSVNIQYF
many,TRBD1,TRBJ1-6,TRBV12-3/TRBV12-4,TGTGCCAGCAGTTTAGCTACAGGGGGTTCACCCCTCCACTTT,CASSLATGGSPLHF
many,NA,TRBJ2-6,TRBV5-6,TGTGCCAGCAGCTTCCGGGACGCCTTAACTGGGGCCAACGTCCTGACTTTC,CASSFRDALTGANVLTF
many,TRBD2,TRBJ2-1,TRBV7-2,TGTGCCAGCAGCTTAGGGACTAGCGGGAGTGGAGTCGGTGAGCAGTTCTTC,CASSLGTSGSGVGEQFF